Here is one T cell receptor beta chain with its context. Its antigen is undetermined. V lost 0 bases and J 3 bases, leaving 5 bases between the germline ends. This CDR3 has 13 residues. In germline, CDR1 is ENHRY, CDR2 SYGVKD. Samples were assayed with immunoSEQ v3.0 at survey level. Using immunoSEQ multiplex PCR, the repertoire was profiled, and TCRdb retains in-frame clones only, with some absent. Among about 35,000 clones listed, roughly 82% were seen once. This sample was taken from a study of long-term antiretroviral therapy in people with HIV. Study-wide points: HIV repertoires spanned narrower CDR3 length ranges than controls.

The TCR originated in a man between 18 and 35 years old with HIV. Sequenced material: unsorted PBMCs, taken 0.3 years after starting antiretroviral therapy. The chain employs TRBV10-3 and TRBJ1-2; D unclear. CDR3 DNA: TGTGCCATCAGTGAGTCTACAGACTATGGCTACACCTTC. Translating gives CAISESTDYGYTF.